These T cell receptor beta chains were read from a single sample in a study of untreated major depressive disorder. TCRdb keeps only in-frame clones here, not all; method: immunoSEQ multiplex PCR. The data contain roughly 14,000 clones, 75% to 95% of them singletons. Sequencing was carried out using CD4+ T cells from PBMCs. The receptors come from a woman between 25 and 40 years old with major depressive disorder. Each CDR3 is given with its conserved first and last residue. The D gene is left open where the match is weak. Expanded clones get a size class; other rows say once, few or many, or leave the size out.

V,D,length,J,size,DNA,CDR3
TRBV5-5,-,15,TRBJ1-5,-,TGTGCCAGCAGCTTAACCGGGGGGCAGAATCAGCCCCAGCATTTT,CASSLTGGQNQPQHF
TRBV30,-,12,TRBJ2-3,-,TGTGCCTGGGGACAGTCCACAGATACGCAGTATTTT,CAWGQSTDTQYF
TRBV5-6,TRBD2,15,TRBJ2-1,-,TGTGCCAGCAGCCCGAGCGGGGGGAGGAAAAATGAGCAGTTCTTC,CASSPSGGRKNEQFF
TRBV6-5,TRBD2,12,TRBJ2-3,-,TGTGCCAGCGGACTAGCAACAGATACGCAGTATTTT,CASGLATDTQYF
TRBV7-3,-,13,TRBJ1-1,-,TGTGCCAGCAGCTTCGCAGGGAACACTGAAGCTTTCTTT,CASSFAGNTEAFF
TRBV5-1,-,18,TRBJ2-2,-,TGCGCCAGCAGCTTGGTAATGGGCAGACGGACGAACACCGGGGAGCTGTTTTTT,CASSLVMGRRTNTGELFF
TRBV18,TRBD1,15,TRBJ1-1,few,TGTGCCAGCTCACCCTCGACAGGGGGGAACACTGAAGCTTTCTTT,CASSPSTGGNTEAFF
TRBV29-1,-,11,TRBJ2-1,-,TGCAGCGTCGCTATGCCAGAAGAGCAGTTCTTC,CSVAMPEEQFF
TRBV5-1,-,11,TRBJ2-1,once,TGCGCCAGCAGCCAGGGCAATGAGCAGTTCTTC,CASSQGNEQFF
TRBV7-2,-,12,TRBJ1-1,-,TGTGCCATTAGAAAGGGTAACACTGAAGCTTTCTTT,CAIRKGNTEAFF
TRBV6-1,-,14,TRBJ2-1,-,TGTGCCAGCGTCCTTAGGGGCTCTAACAATGAGCAGTTCTTC,CASVLRGSNNEQFF
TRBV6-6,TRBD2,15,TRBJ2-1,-,TGTGCCAGCAGTTATGGACTAGCGGGATCCAATGAGCAGTTCTTC,CASSYGLAGSNEQFF
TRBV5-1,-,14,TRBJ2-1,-,TGCGCCAGCAGCCCGACCGGGGGCACTAATGAGCAGTTCTTC,CASSPTGGTNEQFF
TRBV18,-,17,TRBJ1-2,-,TGTGCCAGCTCACCACAAGAAGGGGTGAGGGGCCTCTATGGCTACACCTTC,CASSPQEGVRGLYGYTF
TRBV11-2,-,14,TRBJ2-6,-,TGTGCCAGCAGCGGGGGGAGAGGGGCCAACGTCCTGACTTTC,CASSGGRGANVLTF
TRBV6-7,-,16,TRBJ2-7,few,TGTGCCAGCAGACCTTCATTGGACAGCCCTCTTCACGAGCAGTACTTC,CASRPSLDSPLHEQYF
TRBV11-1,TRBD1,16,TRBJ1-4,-,TGTGCCAGCAGCCCGACAGGGGGAAGGAATAATGAAAAACTGTTTTTT,CASSPTGGRNNEKLFF
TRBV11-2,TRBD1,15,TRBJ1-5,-,TGTGCCAGCAGCCCCCTGGGGACAGGGGGCCAGCCCCAGCATTTT,CASSPLGTGGQPQHF
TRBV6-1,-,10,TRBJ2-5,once,TGTGCCAGCAGACTCGAGACCCAGTACTTC,CASRLETQYF
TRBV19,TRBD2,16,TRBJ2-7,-,TGTGCCAGTAGTACCGAACTAGCGGGCGGCCCCTACGAGCAGTACTTC,CASSTELAGGPYEQYF
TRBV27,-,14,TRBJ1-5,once,TGTGCCAGCAGTTTATCCACAGGGTTTCAGCCCCAGCATTTT,CASSLSTGFQPQHF
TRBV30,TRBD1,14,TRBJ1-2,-,TGTGCCTGGAGGAGGGACAGGGGGACCCCCGGCTACACCTTC,CAWRRDRGTPGYTF
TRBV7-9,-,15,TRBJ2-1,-,TGTGCCAGCAGCCCTGGGCGGGGTCGGTGGAATGAGCAGTTCTTC,CASSPGRGRWNEQFF
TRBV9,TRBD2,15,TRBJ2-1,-,TGTGCCAGCAGCTATAAGAGCGGGAGCGCGGATGAGCAGTTCTTC,CASSYKSGSADEQFF
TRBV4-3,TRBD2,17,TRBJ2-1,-,TGCGCCAGCAGCCAAGATCCCCAAGCGGGATCCCCAAATGAGCAGTTCTTC,CASSQDPQAGSPNEQFF
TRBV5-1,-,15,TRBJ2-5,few,TGCGCCAGCAGATCGACAGTCTCCACCCAAGAGACCCAGTACTTC,CASRSTVSTQETQYF
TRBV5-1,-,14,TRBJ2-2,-,TGCGCCAGCAGCTTAGGGACCAACACCGGGGAGCTGTTTTTT,CASSLGTNTGELFF
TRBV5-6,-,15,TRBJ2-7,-,TGTGCCAGCAGCTTGTCCCTTCGTCGGGCCTACGAGCAGTACTTC,CASSLSLRRAYEQYF
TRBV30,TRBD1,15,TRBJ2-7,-,TGTGCCTGGAAACGCAACCGGGACAGGGGGTACGAGCAGTACTTC,CAWKRNRDRGYEQYF
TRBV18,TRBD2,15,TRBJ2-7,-,TGTGCCAGCTCACCCACTAGCGGGAGGGCAAGTGAGCAGTACTTC,CASSPTSGRASEQYF
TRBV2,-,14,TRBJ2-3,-,TGTGCCAGCAAAGAGATTATTACAACAGATACGCAGTATTTT,CASKEIITTDTQYF
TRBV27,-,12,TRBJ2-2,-,TGTGCCAGCCAATTTAGGAGCGGGGAGCTGTTTTTT,CASQFRSGELFF
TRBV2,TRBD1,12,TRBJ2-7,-,TGTGCCAGCACTGGACAGGGCGGCGAGCAGTACTTC,CASTGQGGEQYF
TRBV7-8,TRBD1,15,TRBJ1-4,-,TGTGCCAGCAGCTCGTCAGGGACAGGGGGTGAAAAACTGTTTTTT,CASSSSGTGGEKLFF
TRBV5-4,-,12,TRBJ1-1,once,TGTGCCAGCAGCCGACAGGACACTGAAGCTTTCTTT,CASSRQDTEAFF
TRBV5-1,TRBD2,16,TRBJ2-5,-,TGCGCCAGCAGCAGCCGGACTAGCGGGACGGGAGAGACCCAGTACTTC,CASSSRTSGTGETQYF
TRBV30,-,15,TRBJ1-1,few,TGTGCCTGGAGTCCACGAGGCAGTCTGAACACTGAAGCTTTCTTT,CAWSPRGSLNTEAFF
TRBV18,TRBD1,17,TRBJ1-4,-,TGTGCCAGCTCACCATCTTCACGGGACAGGGCTAATGAAAAACTGTTTTTT,CASSPSSRDRANEKLFF
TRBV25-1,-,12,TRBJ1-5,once,TGTGCCAGCAGTGAAGGGGGACAGCCCCAGCATTTT,CASSEGGQPQHF
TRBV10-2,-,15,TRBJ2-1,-,TGCGCCAGCAATAGGGCGGGATTAGCCTACAATGAGCAGTTCTTC,CASNRAGLAYNEQFF
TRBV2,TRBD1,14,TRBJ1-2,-,TGTGCCAGCTTGGGACAGGAGGCCCTCTATGGCTACACCTTC,CASLGQEALYGYTF
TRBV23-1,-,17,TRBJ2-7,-,TGCGCCAGCAGCCCTCGTCTTTTTGGTATGGTGGATTACGAGCAGTACTTC,CASSPRLFGMVDYEQYF
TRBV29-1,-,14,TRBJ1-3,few,TGCAGCGTTGAAGACAGGAGAATTGGAAACACCATATATTTT,CSVEDRRIGNTIYF
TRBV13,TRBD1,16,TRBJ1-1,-,TGTGCCAGCAGCCGGCCCGGGACAGCTATGAACACTGAAGCTTTCTTT,CASSRPGTAMNTEAFF
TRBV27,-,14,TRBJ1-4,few,TGTGCCAGCAGTTATCAGGGATATCAAGAAAAACTGTTTTTT,CASSYQGYQEKLFF
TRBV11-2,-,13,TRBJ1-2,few,TGTGCCAGCAGCTTAGACCAGTACTATGGCTACACCTTC,CASSLDQYYGYTF
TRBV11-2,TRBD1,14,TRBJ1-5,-,TGTGCCAGCAGCCCGGGACAGCCAGAACAGCCCCAGCATTTT,CASSPGQPEQPQHF
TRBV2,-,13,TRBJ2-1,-,TGTGCCACCTTCTCCCAGGGTGGAAATGAGCAGTTCTTC,CATFSQGGNEQFF
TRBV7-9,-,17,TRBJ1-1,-,TGTGCCAGCAGCGCCTATTCTAGGACGATTGATGTAGGTGAAGCTTTCTTT,CASSAYSRTIDVGEAFF
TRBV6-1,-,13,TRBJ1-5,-,TGTGCCAGCAGTGAAGCTTCTGGCCAGCCCCAGCATTTT,CASSEASGQPQHF
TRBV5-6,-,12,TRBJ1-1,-,TGTGCCAGCAGTTTGGGGGCATTGCGAGCTTTCTTT,CASSLGALRAFF
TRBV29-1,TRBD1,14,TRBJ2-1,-,TGCAGCGTGAAAAACCGGGACAGGGACAATGAGCAGTTCTTC,CSVKNRDRDNEQFF
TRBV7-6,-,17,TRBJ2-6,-,TGTGCCAGCAGCTTACTTGGTTCCCACTCTGGGGCCAACGTCCTGACTTTC,CASSLLGSHSGANVLTF
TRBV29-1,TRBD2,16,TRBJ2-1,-,TGCAGCGTTGTTATTAGCGGGAGGGCCAGGGCCAATGAGCAGTTCTTC,CSVVISGRARANEQFF
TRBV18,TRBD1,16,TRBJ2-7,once,TGTGCCAGCTCACCACTTCCGGGACAGGGGACCGTCGAGCAGTACTTC,CASSPLPGQGTVEQYF
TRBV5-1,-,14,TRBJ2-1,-,TGCGCCAGCAGCTTCGGGAGCTCCTACAATGAGCAGTTCTTC,CASSFGSSYNEQFF
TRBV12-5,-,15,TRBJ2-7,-,TGTGCTAGTGGAACTAGGTCGTCGGCGAAATTGGAGCAGTACTTC,CASGTRSSAKLEQYF